Listed below are T cell receptor beta chains from one sample, sequenced in a study of cytomegalovirus exposure and HLA in healthy donors. Sequenced by immunoSEQ multiplex PCR; TCRdb stores in-frame clones only, minus some. In the table there are 150,000 to 200,000 clones, roughly an eighth of which are singletons. The sequencing input was PBMCs. The receptors were gathered from a man aged 45-65 years in good health and CMV-seropositive. CDR3s include the opening cysteine and the closing phenylalanine or tryptophan. D genes are given only for firm matches. Clone size appears in some rows only: once, few, many, or a class for an expanded clone.

size,D,J,V,CDR3
few,TRBD1,TRBJ1-4,TRBV10-3,CATGTGNEKLFF
few,TRBD1,TRBJ2-6,TRBV30,CAWSVNGQASFSGANVLTF
.,TRBD1,TRBJ1-6,TRBV18,CASSPLDRNSPLHF
few,.,TRBJ1-6,TRBV28,CASSPGGVSYNSPLHF
.,TRBD1,TRBJ1-6,TRBV9,CASSVATGGSSPLHF
.,TRBD1,TRBJ2-3,TRBV6-6,CASTRDSFGDTQYF
few,.,TRBJ2-5,TRBV4-3,CASSLRGGETQYF
.,.,TRBJ2-5,TRBV5-1,CASSFTAGAQETQYF
few,.,TRBJ1-4,TRBV14,CASSLGSIDNEKLFF
.,TRBD1,TRBJ1-2,TRBV9,CASSNRGNYGYTF
few,.,TRBJ2-1,TRBV5-6,CASTPTAGHNEQFF
once,TRBD2,TRBJ2-2,TRBV9,CASSVTTGGLSTGELFF
.,TRBD2,TRBJ2-4,TRBV4-3,CASSQVPLAGGPKNIQYF
.,TRBD2,TRBJ2-3,TRBV13,CASSSGLAGDTQYF
few,TRBD2,TRBJ2-3,TRBV7-2,CASSLDSGGALDTQYF
few,.,TRBJ1-1,TRBV5-1,CASQGGTEAFF
.,TRBD1,TRBJ1-2,TRBV11-3,CASSSTGEIYGYTF
.,TRBD1,TRBJ1-2,TRBV15,CATSSQGAFVDGYTF
few,.,TRBJ1-1,TRBV6-1,CASSWDFPNTEAFF
few,.,TRBJ2-3,TRBV5-5,CASTMTVFSSTDTQYF
.,.,TRBJ1-1,TRBV9,CASSVKAGTEAFF
.,.,TRBJ2-5,TRBV5-1,CASSLGWGRKQETQYF
few,.,TRBJ1-2,TRBV7-8,CASSNKTGTRDGYTF
.,.,TRBJ1-1,TRBV9,CASSVDQVEAFF
.,.,TRBJ2-6,TRBV7-6,CASSLFSGTGANVLTF
few,TRBD2,TRBJ2-3,TRBV4-1,CASSRITSGGTDTQYF
few,.,TRBJ1-1,TRBV30,CAWSRGGPNTEAFF
.,TRBD2,TRBJ2-7,TRBV7-2,CASSPTSLTSGEQYF
few,.,TRBJ2-2,TRBV6-5,CASTLGARNTGELFF
few,.,TRBJ1-1,TRBV11-2,CASSFRAGTEAFF
.,.,TRBJ2-7,TRBV5-4,CASSLTSDRLSF
.,.,TRBJ2-1,TRBV10-1,CASSEAQRASEQFF
.,.,TRBJ1-5,TRBV27,CASRYTGGNQPQHF
.,.,TRBJ1-2,TRBV28,CASSLSWTAYGYTF
few,.,TRBJ2-3,TRBV30,CAWYRDTDTQYF
few,TRBD1,TRBJ2-1,TRBV4-2,CASSQDEGGPPYNEQFF
few,TRBD2,TRBJ2-1,TRBV13,CASSSSGGADEQFF
few,TRBD1,TRBJ2-7,TRBV11-3,CASSADRERQYF
.,TRBD2,TRBJ2-1,TRBV11-2,CASSLAVAGSYNEQFF
few,TRBD1,TRBJ1-1,TRBV11-2,CASSLQGGNTEAFF
.,TRBD1,TRBJ1-3,TRBV2,CASSARQGPGNTIYF
.,TRBD2,TRBJ2-5,TRBV4-1,CASSHSGTRGETQYF
.,.,TRBJ2-1,TRBV7-8,CASSIDSYNEQFF